This TCR beta chain emerged from a study of CD8+CD57+ T cells in acquired aplastic anemia. Study as a whole: DNA from sorted CD4+ and CD8+ cells averaged approximately 3.5 ug.

Germline V CDR1 and CDR2: DFQATT, SNEGSKA (reference sequence). The J segment lost 2 bases and the V segment lost 1 base, leaving 12 bases of the junction unmatched. The CDR3 has 18 residues. General observations from the study: The same twenty-nine CD8+ CDR3 sequences occurred in patients and in controls. Levels of CD8+ Simpson's diversity were not significantly distinct in patients versus controls.

A remark on this clonotype: Its cognate antigen is unknown.

Template material for TCR beta VDJ and CDR3 profiling consisted of genomic DNA. TCRdb re-analysed the reads in MiXCR, keeping a single row per CDR3 protein. This sample has around 230,000 distinct CDR3 sequences, with 60% to 65% found just once. Sequencing used sorted CD4+, CD8+, or CD8+CD57+ T cells (not recorded which) from PBMCs. The sequence was obtained from a human donor in good health. The chain carries TRBV20-1 and TRBJ2-3, with 10 nucleotides matching TRBD2. The CDR3 DNA is TGCAGTGCTAGAGGAGTAGCGGGAGGCCAGGGCACCACAGATACGCAGTATTTT. Amino acid sequence: CSARGVAGGQGTTDTQYF.